One TCR beta chain is described in this entry. Its antigen is unidentified. TCRdb's copy holds only in-frame clones and misses some; the assay was immunoSEQ multiplex PCR. The data contain about 150,000 clones, about 88% of them singletons. This record comes from a study of T cell responses to AZD1222 COVID-19 vaccine. Study-wide results and limits: Per reports, nearly half of all spike-specific TCRs target regions that are unmutated in variants. With dominance at 160-218 and 743-854, vaccine-associated CD4 TCRs spanned spike.

There are 12 residues in the CDR3. Between the trimmed V and J ends, which lost 6 bases and 1 base, there was a span of 6 bases. CDR1 is SGHTA and CDR2 is FQGTGA in the germline V gene. This clonotype was sampled from an adult in good health. The rearrangement uses TRBV7-3 and TRBJ1-1; D is ambiguous. Sequenced here: peripheral blood, sampled on day 0 of AZD1222 vaccination. The CDR3 region is CASSKKNTEAFF. The CDR3 DNA reads as TGTGCCAGCAGTAAGAAGAACACTGAAGCTTTCTTT. Supplemented by reference TRBV7-3 and TRBJ1-1, the full variable domain reads GAGVSQTPSNKVTEKGKYVELRCDPISGHTALYWYRQSLGQGPEFLIYFQGTGAADDSGLPNDRFFAVRPEGSVSTLKIQRTERGDSAVYLCASSKKNTEAFFGQGTRLTVV.